Following are 6 T cell receptor beta chains from one sample sequenced in a study of blood T cells in healthy people across ages. A second PCR, run for roughly 7 to 12 cycles, used a sample-barcoded 5' primer plus a J-beta primer mix. In TCRdb, the 5' RACE reads were re-called with MiXCR into one record per CDR3 protein. The profile covers about 800,000 distinct CDR3 sequences, with just under 25% appearing a single time and 3.7% taken by the ten largest. This same sample was also part of a study on T cells of mothers and their children.

The sequenced material came from blood. The receptors were gathered from a boy between 10 and 17 years old in good health.

CDR3 coding DNA: TGTGCCAGCAGCTTGTACGACGCAGGTGCAGATACGCAGTATTTT. Amino acid sequence: CASSLYDAGADTQYF. The chain carries TRBV7-9 and TRBJ2-3; D uncertain. V was clipped by 3 bases and J by 4 bases, with 14 bases between them. The CDR3 is 15 residues long. Germline assignment: CDR1 SEHNR and CDR2 FQNEAQ (reference sequence).

The chain employs TRBV21-1 and TRBJ1-6; the table's D gene call, TRBD1, was not cross checked with the DNA. TRBV21-1 is a pseudogene segment. The CDR3 is 19 residues long. This chain's CDR3 is CASSKAGQGKSSYNSPLHF. Here the CDR3 DNA reads TGTGCCAGCAGCAAAGCGGGACAGGGGAAAAGCTCCTATAATTCACCCCTCCACTTT.

This clonotype was observed a few times. This chain joins TRBV4-3 and TRBJ2-5; 8 nucleotides agree with TRBD1. Germline V CDR1 and CDR2: LGHNA, YSLEER. V shed 1 base and J 5 bases; nucleotides not matched to a gene: 6. CDR3 length equals 15 residues. The CDR3 loop reads CASSQGQGWQETQYF. For the CDR3, the DNA is TGCGCCAGCAGCCAAGGACAGGGGTGGCAGGAGACCCAGTACTTC.

This clonotype was observed a few times. Likely a read error: the CDR3 ends without its conserved phenylalanine or tryptophan. V and J are TRBV6-2 or TRBV6-3 and TRBJ1-6, with 9 bases identical to TRBD1. The J segment lost 8 bases and the V segment lost 8 bases, leaving 10 bases of the junction unmatched. The CDR3 extends over 15 amino acids. Germline-derived CDR1 and CDR2 are MNHEY and SVGEGT. The CDR3 coding sequence is TGTGCCAGCCACGCCCGACAGGGGGGCCATTCACCCCTCCACATT. Its translation is CASHARQGGHSPLHI.

V gene TRBV18 combines with J gene TRBJ1-1, with 8 bases aligning to TRBD1. The V segment lost 3 bases and the J segment 4 bases; nucleotides outside the gene matches: 7. In germline, CDR1 is KGHSH, CDR2 LQKENI. The CDR3 length is 15 residues. Here the CDR3 DNA reads TGTGCCAGCTCACCGACAGGGGCCCTGGGCACTGAAGCTTTCTTT. This gives the protein CASSPTGALGTEAFF. The variable domain in full, completed from reference TRBV18 and TRBJ1-1, reads NAGVMQNPRHLVRRRGQEARLRCSPMKGHSHVYWYRQLPEEGLKFMVYLQKENIIDESGMPKERFSAEFPKEGPSILRIQQVVRGDSAAYFCASSPTGALGTEAFFGQGTRLTVV.

This clonotype was seen a few times. The gene calls are TRBV29-1 and TRBJ1-2, with 9 bases fitting TRBD1. This CDR3 has 13 residues. The trim removed 6 bases at V and 2 bases at J, leaving 4 bases unmatched. The germline CDR1 and CDR2 sequences are SQVTM and ANQGSEA. CDR3 sequence (DNA): TGCAGCGTCAAGGACAGGGGAAACTATGGCTACACCTTC. Protein sequence: CSVKDRGNYGYTF. Based on the CDR3 plus reference TRBV29-1 and TRBJ1-2, the full variable domain is SAVISQKPSRDICQRGTSLTIQCQVDSQVTMMFWYRQQPGQSLTLIATANQGSEATYESGFVIDKFPISRPNLTFSTLTVSNMSPEDSSIYLCSVKDRGNYGYTFGSGTRLTVV.